Detailed here is one TCR beta chain. Original analysis: Nucleated cell number was recorded as an estimate derived from reference gene primer amplification. Method: immunoSEQ multiplex PCR; TCRdb's copy keeps in-frame clones and lacks some. Clone size and the V and J calls come from that table; the DNA yielded D and trimming. The table shows about 59,000 clones, with roughly 85% occurring only once. The data stem from a study of blood T cell repertoires in COVID-19. Looking at the study overall: T cells, B-cell-depleted T cells, or PBMCs provided the cDNA or gDNA that served as material.

In germline, CDR1 is SGHVS, CDR2 FNYEAQ. Germline trimming cut 2 bases from V and 5 bases from J; bases unmatched to any gene: 0. CDR3 length: 13 residues. The sequencing input was peripheral blood. This receptor was identified in a man in his sixties with acute or convalescent COVID-19. The chain employs TRBV7-6 and TRBJ2-1; 7 bases fit TRBD1. The CDR3 is CASSLQGDNEQFF. Written as DNA, the CDR3 is TGTGCCAGCAGCTTACAGGGGGACAATGAGCAGTTCTTC.